A single sample is the source of the 3 T cell receptor beta chains below, sequenced in a study of blood T cell repertoires in COVID-19. Some clones are missing from TCRdb's copy, which holds only in-frame ones; the method was immunoSEQ multiplex PCR. The table records 200,000 to 250,000 clones, 70% to 85% of them present only once. What was sequenced was PBMCs or T cells enriched from blood (not recorded which). The source is a man in his sixties who had recovered from COVID-19.

V gene TRBV12-5 combines with J gene TRBJ1-5; 7 positions agree with TRBD1. V dropped 5 bases and J dropped 4; count of bases not matched to a gene: 5. The CDR3 length is 14 residues. From germline, CDR1 is LGHNT and CDR2 FRNRAP. The CDR3 DNA reads TGTGCTAGTGGTGGACCGGACAGGAATCAGCCCCAGCATTTT. This translates into CASGGPDRNQPQHF.

A single count supports this clone. The V and J genes are TRBV12-3 or TRBV12-4 and TRBJ1-3, with D perhaps TRBD1 (5 bases). V was clipped by 3 bases and J by 8 bases, with 11 bases between them. This CDR3 comprises 13 residues. The CDR3 DNA is TGTGCCAGCAGTTTTAGGGGTGGGGACACCATATATTTT. It translates to CASSFRGGDTIYF.

This clone occurred a few times. This rearrangement joins TRBV18 to TRBJ1-2; 8 bases align to TRBD1. V dropped 2 bases and J dropped 6; count of bases not matched to a gene: 8. The CDR3 totals 15 residues. Looked up from germline, CDR1 is KGHSH and CDR2 is LQKENI. The CDR3 here is CASSPKTDRVDGYTF. The CDR3, as DNA: TGTGCCAGCTCACCAAAAACGGACAGGGTGGATGGCTACACCTTC.